This passage covers 10 T cell receptor beta chains from one sample sequenced in a study of blood T cell repertoires in COVID-19. TCRdb's copy holds only in-frame clones and misses some; the assay was immunoSEQ multiplex PCR. Of some 200,000 clones in the sample, about 88% were seen once. Sequenced sample: peripheral blood. Receptor source: a man aged 50-60 years who had recovered from COVID-19.

This chain joins TRBV11-2 and TRBJ2-5, with 12 bases matching TRBD2. V dropped 5 bases and J dropped 2; count of bases not matched to a gene: 6. CDR3 length: 16 residues. Germline V CDR1 and CDR2: SGHAT, FQNNGV. CDR3 residues: CASSRGGLAGQETQYF. CDR3 nucleotide sequence: TGTGCCAGCAGCCGCGGCGGACTAGCGGGACAAGAGACCCAGTACTTC.

The V call is TRBV18, the J call TRBJ2-7; TRBD2 aligns across 9 bases. After removal of 8 bases from V and 2 bases from J, the junction contained 4 bases not matched to a gene. This CDR3 is 13 amino acids long. Germline V CDR1 and CDR2: KGHSH, LQKENI. The CDR3 DNA follows: TGTGCCAGCCGACTAGCGGAGACCTACGAGCAGTACTTC. It is translated as CASRLAETYEQYF.

V is TRBV27 and J is TRBJ2-7; tentative D call: TRBD1 (5 bases). The length of the CDR3 is 12 residues. CDR1 MNHEY and CDR2 SMNVEV come from the germline V gene (reference sequence). V gave up 8 bases and J gave up 6 bases, with 14 bases separating them. CDR3 protein: CASGVQAGEQYF. The DNA of the CDR3 is TGTGCCAGCGGTGTACAGGCAGGCGAGCAGTACTTC.

The chain employs TRBV10-3 and TRBJ1-1; TRBD1 matches at 7 bases. With V trimmed by 3 bases and J by 1 base, 5 bases remained unmatched. Germline CDR1 ENHRY, CDR2 SYGVKD. This CDR3 spans 15 amino acids. The CDR3: CAISDAGTENTEAFF. The CDR3, as DNA: TGTGCCATCAGTGATGCCGGGACAGAGAACACTGAAGCTTTCTTT.

The chain links TRBV7-2 to TRBJ2-3; 7 positions match TRBD2. Germline-derived CDR1 and CDR2 are SGHTA and FQGNSA. V shed 5 bases, J shed 4 bases, and the junction held 9 bases outside the gene matches. The CDR3 is made up of 15 amino acids. The CDR3 sequence: CASSPSGRGADTQYF. DNA for the CDR3: TGTGCCAGCAGCCCTAGCGGCCGGGGGGCAGATACGCAGTATTTT.

The V and J genes are TRBV15 and TRBJ2-1, with 12 positions matching TRBD2. Germline CDR1 and CDR2: LNHNV and YYDKDF (reference sequence). CDR3 length: 17 amino acids. With 5 bases clipped from V and 4 bases from J, the junction kept 9 bases outside the gene matches. The CDR3 protein is CATSGEKGLAGYNEQFF. For the CDR3, the DNA is TGTGCCACCAGCGGTGAGAAAGGACTAGCGGGGTACAATGAGCAGTTCTTC. The whole variable domain, filled in from reference TRBV15 and TRBJ2-1, reads DAMVIQNPRYQVTQFGKPVTLSCSQTLNHNVMYWYQQKSSQAPKLLFHYYDKDFNNEADTPDNFQSRRPNTSFCFLDIRSPGLGDTAMYLCATSGEKGLAGYNEQFFGPGTRLTVL.

There are a few counts of this clone. The chain uses TRBV28 and TRBJ1-6; the match to TRBD1 covers 8 bases. V lost 5 bases and J lost 4; bases outside the gene matches: 10. The CDR3 totals 17 residues. Germline CDR1 MDHEN, CDR2 SYDVKM. The CDR3 loop is CASSPIGQGSYNSPLHF. The CDR3 DNA sequence: TGTGCCAGCAGTCCAATAGGACAGGGCTCTTATAATTCACCCCTCCACTTT.

This clone was counted a single time. This sequence joins TRBV5-5 and TRBJ2-7; 8 bases map to TRBD1. The CDR3 covers 14 residues. With V trimmed by 0 bases and J by 2 bases, 1 base remained unmatched. The germline V gene has CDR1 SGHKS and CDR2 YYEKEE (reference sequence). This CDR3 reads CASSLGQGPYEQYF. The CDR3 DNA is TGTGCCAGCAGCTTGGGACAGGGGCCCTACGAGCAGTACTTC.

The V gene is TRBV13, the J gene TRBJ2-5; the match to TRBD2 covers 9 bases. The ends lost 4 bases at V and 3 bases at J; junction bases unmatched: 24. The germline V gene encodes CDR1 PRHDT and CDR2 FYEKMQ (reference sequence). The CDR3 sequence is 21 residues long. The CDR3 region is CASSWRGGSGSPLRAKETQYF. In DNA form, the CDR3 reads TGTGCCAGCAGCTGGCGGGGGGGGAGCGGGAGCCCCCTTCGTGCTAAAGAGACCCAGTACTTC.

V usage is TRBV25-1 and J usage is TRBJ1-1; TRBD1 matches at 7 bases. CDR1 is MGHDK, CDR2 SYGVNS, per germline. V was pared by 8 bases and J by 6 bases, with 3 bases of the junction left unmatched. The CDR3 has 11 amino acids. DNA of the CDR3: TGTGCCAGCCGCCAGGGGGCTGAAGCTTTCTTT. Residues: CASRQGAEAFF.